Given below is one T cell receptor beta chain in context. Its antigen remains unidentified. Sequencing was performed with immunoSEQ multiplex PCR; in TCRdb, only in-frame clones are kept and a portion is missing. In the table there are 25,000 to 30,000 clones, approximately 92% of which are singletons. The CDR3 is 14 residues long. Germline V gene lookup returns CDR1 MDHEN and CDR2 SYDVKM. V was clipped by 3 bases and J by 3 bases; unmatched bases: 3. The sample comes from a study of chemoradiotherapy in HPV16-positive cancers. The study, taken as a whole, reports: The functional HPV-specific definition rests on just two HPV16-positive patients.

Source: blood, taken from a patient who underwent chemoradiotherapy. This TCR derives from a human donor with HPV-associated anogenital cancer. The chain has TRBV28 and TRBJ2-7; 9 bases are a match to TRBD1. The CDR3: CASSLGTGIYEQYF. The CDR3 nucleotides read TGTGCCAGCAGTTTGGGGACAGGGATCTACGAGCAGTACTTC.